These 10 T cell receptor beta chains were all obtained from the same sample, sequenced in a study of control samples from healthy donors and cancer patients. The method was immunoSEQ multiplex PCR; TCRdb's version includes in-frame clones alone and lacks a portion of them. This sample has 75,000 to 95,000 clones, with approximately 88% found just once. The specimen sequenced was PBMCs. The receptors here all came from a man in his 70s with lung cancer.

The rearrangement links TRBV7-9 to TRBJ1-2; possibly TRBD1 for D (5 bases). Between the trimmed V and J ends, which lost 5 bases and 2 bases, there was a span of 21 bases. This CDR3 region has 17 residues. Germline CDR1 reads SEHNR; CDR2 reads FQNEAQ (reference sequence). This CDR3 is CASSPYPDRRPNYGYTF. DNA for the CDR3: TGTGCCAGCAGCCCATACCCCGACAGAAGACCAAACTATGGCTACACCTTC.

The rearrangement links TRBV7-3 to TRBJ2-7; TRBD1 or TRBD2 may be the D gene (6 bases each). The CDR3 totals 15 residues. Germline CDR1 reads SGHTA; CDR2 reads FQGTGA. V was clipped by 1 base and J by 2 bases, with 12 bases between them. The CDR3 loop reads CASSLNFGGPYEQYF. CDR3 in DNA: TGTGCCAGCAGCTTAAATTTTGGGGGGCCCTACGAGCAGTACTTC.

The rearrangement uses TRBV15 and TRBJ1-1; the D is unclear. CDR3 length equals 16 residues. Trimming removed 4 bases from V and 7 bases from J, with 22 bases in between. Looked up from germline, CDR1 is LNHNV and CDR2 is YYDKDF (reference sequence). This chain's CDR3 is CATSTSLYGGKFEAFF. DNA for the CDR3: TGTGCCACCAGCACCTCTCTGTACGGAGGTAAATTTGAAGCTTTCTTT.

This rearrangement joins TRBV2 to TRBJ2-5, with 10 bases fitting TRBD1. Germline-derived CDR1 and CDR2 are SNHLY and FYNNEI. With V trimmed by 8 bases and J by 2 bases, 5 bases remained unmatched. The CDR3 runs to 14 residues. The CDR3 here is CASSRDRGQETQYF. The CDR3 region has the DNA TGTGCCAGCTCCCGGGACAGGGGTCAAGAGACCCAGTACTTC.

J is TRBJ1-3 and V is TRBV18, with D perhaps matching TRBD1 (5 bases). This CDR3 has 13 residues. Germline values: CDR1 KGHSH, CDR2 LQKENI. Trimming stripped 4 bases from V and 2 bases from J, with 6 bases between. The CDR3 region has the DNA TGTGCCAGCTCACAGGGGCCTGGAAACACCATATATTTT. As protein: CASSQGPGNTIYF.

Turning to this clone: One end of the junction does not line up with germline, which may come from a read error. V and J are TRBV7-7 and TRBJ2-7; D remains ambiguous. The CDR3 contains 13 residues. CDR1 SSHAT and CDR2 FNYEAQ come from the germline V gene (reference sequence). The CDR3 DNA follows: TGTGCTAGCAGCTTAGTACATCTCGGCGAGCAGTACTTC. Amino acids: CASSLVHLGEQYF.

V is TRBV9 and J is TRBJ2-7; 13 nucleotides line up with TRBD2. Trimming removed 4 bases from V and 2 bases from J; junction bases left unmatched: 3. The CDR3 is 15 amino acids. CDR1 SGDLS and CDR2 YYNGEE come from the germline V gene. CDR3 residues: CASSPGLAGAYEQYF. The CDR3 DNA follows: TGTGCCAGCAGCCCCGGACTAGCGGGGGCCTACGAGCAGTACTTC.

The table lists this clone with a count of one. The V call is TRBV18, the J call TRBJ2-5, with 8 bases that match TRBD2. Germline CDR1 is KGHSH and CDR2 is LQKENI. After removal of 3 bases from V and 2 bases from J, the junction contained 5 bases not matched to a gene. The CDR3 extends over 15 amino acids. The CDR3 spells CASSPGASGQETQYF. The CDR3 nucleotides are TGTGCCAGCTCACCGGGGGCTAGCGGGCAAGAGACCCAGTACTTC.

The rearrangement links TRBV20-1 to TRBJ2-5, with D perhaps matching TRBD1 or TRBD2 (5 bases each). V lost 3 bases to trimming and J lost 3 bases, with 14 bases between them. Per the germline V gene, CDR1 is DFQATT and CDR2 is SNEGSKA (reference sequence). The CDR3 is 14 residues long. The CDR3 DNA follows: TGCAGTGCTAGTCATTCCGGGACGAAAGAGACCCAGTACTTC. It codes for CSASHSGTKETQYF.

In the case of this clone: One end of the junction fails to match germline, which may point to a read error. The chain has TRBV19 and TRBJ2-1; D remains ambiguous. From germline, CDR1 is LNHDA and CDR2 SQIVND (reference sequence). The CDR3 length is 15 residues. The chain's CDR3 is CASSFRPSLDNQQFF. The CDR3 DNA sequence: TGTGCCAGTAGTTTTAGGCCCTCCCTCGACAATCAGCAGTTCTTC.